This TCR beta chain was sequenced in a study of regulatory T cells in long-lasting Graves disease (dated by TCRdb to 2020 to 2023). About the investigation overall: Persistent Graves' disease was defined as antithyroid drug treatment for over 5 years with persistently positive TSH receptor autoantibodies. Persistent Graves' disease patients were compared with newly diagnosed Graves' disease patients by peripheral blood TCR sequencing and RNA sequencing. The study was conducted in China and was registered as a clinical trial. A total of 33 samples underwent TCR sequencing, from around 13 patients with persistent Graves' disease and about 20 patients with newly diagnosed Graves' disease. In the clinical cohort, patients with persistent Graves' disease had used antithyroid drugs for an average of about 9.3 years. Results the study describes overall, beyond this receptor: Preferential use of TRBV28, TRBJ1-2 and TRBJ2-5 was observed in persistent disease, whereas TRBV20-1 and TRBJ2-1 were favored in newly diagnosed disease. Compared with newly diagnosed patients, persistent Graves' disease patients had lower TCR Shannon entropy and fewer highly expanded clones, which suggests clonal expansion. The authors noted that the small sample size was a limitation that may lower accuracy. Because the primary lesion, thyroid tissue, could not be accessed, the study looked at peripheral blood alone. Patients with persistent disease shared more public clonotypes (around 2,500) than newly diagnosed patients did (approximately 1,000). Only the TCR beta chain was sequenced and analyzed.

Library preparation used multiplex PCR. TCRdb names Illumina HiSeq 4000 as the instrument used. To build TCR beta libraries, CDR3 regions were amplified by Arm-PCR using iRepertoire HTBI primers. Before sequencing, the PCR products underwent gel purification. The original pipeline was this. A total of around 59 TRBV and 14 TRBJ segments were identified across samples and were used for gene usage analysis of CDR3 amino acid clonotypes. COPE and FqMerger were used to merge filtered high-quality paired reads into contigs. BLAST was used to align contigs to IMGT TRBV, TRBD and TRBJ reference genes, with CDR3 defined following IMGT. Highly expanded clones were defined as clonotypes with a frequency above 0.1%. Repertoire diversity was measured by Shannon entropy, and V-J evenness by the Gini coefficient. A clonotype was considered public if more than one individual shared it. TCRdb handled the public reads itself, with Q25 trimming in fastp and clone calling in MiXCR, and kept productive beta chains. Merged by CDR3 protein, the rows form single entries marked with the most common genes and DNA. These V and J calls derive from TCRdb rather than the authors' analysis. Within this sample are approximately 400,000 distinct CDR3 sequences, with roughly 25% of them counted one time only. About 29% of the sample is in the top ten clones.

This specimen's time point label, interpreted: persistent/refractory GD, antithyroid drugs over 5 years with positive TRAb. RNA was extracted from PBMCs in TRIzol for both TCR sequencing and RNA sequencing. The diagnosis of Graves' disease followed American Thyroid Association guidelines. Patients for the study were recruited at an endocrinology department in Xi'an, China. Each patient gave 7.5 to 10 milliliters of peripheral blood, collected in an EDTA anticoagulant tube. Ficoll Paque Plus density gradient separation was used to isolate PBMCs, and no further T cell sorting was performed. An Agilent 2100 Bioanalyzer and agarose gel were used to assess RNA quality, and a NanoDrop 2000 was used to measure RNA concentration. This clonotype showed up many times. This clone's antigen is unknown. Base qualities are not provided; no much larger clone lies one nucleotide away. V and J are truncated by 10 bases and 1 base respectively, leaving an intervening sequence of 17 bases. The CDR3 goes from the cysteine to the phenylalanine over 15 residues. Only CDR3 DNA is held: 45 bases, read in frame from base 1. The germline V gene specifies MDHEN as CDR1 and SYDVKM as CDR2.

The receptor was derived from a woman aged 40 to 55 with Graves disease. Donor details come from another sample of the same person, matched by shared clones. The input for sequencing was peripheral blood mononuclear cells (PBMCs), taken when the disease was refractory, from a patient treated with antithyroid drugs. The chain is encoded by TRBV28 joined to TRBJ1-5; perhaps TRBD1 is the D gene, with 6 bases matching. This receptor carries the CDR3 CATGSAGVSNQPQHF. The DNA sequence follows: TGTGCCACCGGCTCTGCAGGGGTGAGCAATCAGCCCCAGCATTTT.